This T cell receptor (beta chain) was obtained from a study of CD4 T cells in relation to SARS-CoV-2 and coronaviruses. Study-level information: PBMCs were cultured with antigen for over nine days before TCR beta sequencing.

The study, taken as a whole, reports: Pre-pandemic and post-infection samples never came from the same donor.

The ends were cut back, 4 bases at V and 3 bases at J, with 4 bases in the middle. The CDR3 is made up of 11 amino acids. Before the COVID-19 pandemic, during about 2010-2019, CD4+ T cells were taken from unexposed donors. The cells were cultured for about ten days before CD4+ T cells were isolated. The method was immunoSEQ multiplex PCR; TCRdb's version includes in-frame clones alone and lacks a portion of them. The repertoire holds about 16,000 clones, with 70% to 80% as singletons. On this clone itself: The antigen is unknown.

The TCR was taken from a human donor in good health. Sequencing was carried out using CD4+ T cells from PBMCs, cultured in vitro. V and J are TRBV12-3 or TRBV12-4 and TRBJ2-7; no clear D. CDR3 sequence reads: CASSSHYEQYF. CDR3 in DNA: TGTGCCAGCAGTTCCCACTACGAGCAGTACTTC.